What follows are 14 T cell receptor beta chains derived from one specimen sequenced in a study of T cells in women clearing cervical HPV infection. TCRdb's copy holds only in-frame clones and misses some; the assay was immunoSEQ multiplex PCR. The sample spans tens of thousands of clones; the ten largest clones claim 35%. Material: blood buffy coat. All receptors come from a woman aged 18 to 69 with a cervical HPV16 infection that either progressed to CIN3+ or cleared (not recorded which).

For this clone: Read sequence stops 3 residues before the CDR3 end, and the germline J gene provides the missing end. The chain joins TRBV7-3 to TRBJ1-1, with no clear D. The ends were cut back, 3 bases at V and 1 base at J, with 9 bases in the middle. The CDR3 sequence is 14 residues long. Germline V CDR1 and CDR2: SGHTA, FQGTGA. CDR3 protein: CASSFGGGNTEAFF. The sequenced CDR3 bases are TGTGCCAGCAGCTTCGGCGGTGGGAACACTGAA. Full variable domain (missing parts from reference TRBV7-3 and TRBJ1-1): GAGVSQTPSNKVTEKGKYVELRCDPISGHTALYWYRQSLGQGPEFLIYFQGTGAADDSGLPNDRFFAVRPEGSVSTLKIQRTERGDSAVYLCASSFGGGNTEAFFGQGTRLTVV.

Points on this clone: Read coverage stops 3 residues before the CDR3 terminus; the germline J gene supplies the remainder. The rearrangement uses TRBV11-1 and TRBJ2-6; no reliable D call. V was pared by 1 base and J by 1 base, with 5 bases between. Germline-derived CDR1 and CDR2 are SGHAT and FQDESV (reference sequence). The CDR3 has 15 amino acids. Partial CDR3 DNA: TGTGCCAGCAGCTTAGGTATTTCTGGGGCCAACGTC. It codes for CASSLGISGANV. The full CDR3 sequence reads CASSLGISGANVLTF.

As for this clone: The missing CDR3 end, 3 residues past where the read stops, is filled in from the germline J gene. The J gene is TRBJ2-7, the V gene TRBV6-1; unclear D gene. Trimming stripped 4 bases from V and 2 bases from J, with 9 bases between. Germline V gene data show CDR1 as MNHNS and CDR2 as SASEGT. CDR3 length: 13 residues. The CDR3 loop is CASSAEVTYEQYF. The CDR3 DNA, read in part, is TGTGCCAGCAGTGCTGAGGTGACCTACGAG.

Details on this clone: The read terminates 3 residues ahead of where the CDR3 ends, so the germline J gene completes it. The chain combines TRBV30 with TRBJ2-1, with no clear D. The CDR3 runs 12 residues. The V gene lost 3 bases and the J gene lost 8 bases, with 11 bases spanning the gap. Germline lookup yields CDR1 GTSNPN and CDR2 SVGIG (reference sequence). This CDR3 is CAWRPQRDEQFF. CDR3 bases read: TGTGCCTGGAGACCCCAAAGGGATGAG.

Turning to this clone: The sequence runs out 3 residues before the end of the CDR3; the remainder is reconstructed from the germline J gene. This chain connects TRBV7-6 to TRBJ2-7; 12 bases fit TRBD2. The CDR3 runs to 18 residues. The J segment lost 3 bases and the V segment lost 5 bases, leaving 14 bases of the junction unmatched. CDR1 is SGHVS and CDR2 is FNYEAQ in the germline V gene. The DNA read from the CDR3 is TGTGCCAGCAGCGCAGGACTAGCGGGACTCCATAATCACTACGAG. It encodes CASSAGLAGLHNHYE. The entire CDR3 protein is CASSAGLAGLHNHYEQYF.

On this clone: The CDR3 end lies 3 residues beyond the end of the read and is filled in from the germline J gene. The V call is TRBV30, the J call TRBJ1-1, with 7 bases lining up with TRBD1. Per the germline V gene, CDR1 is GTSNPN and CDR2 is SVGIG (reference sequence). CDR3 length equals 13 residues. The part of the CDR3 DNA that was read is TGTGCCTGGAGTGTCGGCCGGGACAGAGAA. Its protein is CAWSVGRDRE. The entire CDR3 protein is CAWSVGRDREAFF.

With respect to this clone: The observed sequence ends 3 residues before the CDR3 terminus, with the missing tail filled in from the germline J gene. The J gene is TRBJ2-1, the V gene TRBV6-1, with TRBD1 identical over 8 bases. The CDR3 sequence is 16 residues long. From germline, CDR1 is MNHNS and CDR2 SASEGT. J was trimmed by 7 bases and V by 0 bases; bases with no gene match: 8. CDR3 sequence: CASSEAPDRVTNEQFF. CDR3 bases read: TGTGCCAGCAGTGAAGCACCGGACAGGGTCACTAATGAG.

A note on this clone: The CDR3 extends 3 residues past the end of the read, so its final part is completed from the germline J gene. The chain carries TRBV7-9 and TRBJ1-6, with 10 positions matching TRBD1. This CDR3 is 14 amino acids long. Germline loops: CDR1 SEHNR, CDR2 FQNEAQ (reference sequence). V lost 5 bases and J lost 7; bases outside the gene matches: 2. CDR3 DNA (partial): TGTGCCAGCAGCCGGACAGGGGGGAATTCACCC. Translating it yields CASSRTGGNSP. The whole CDR3 is CASSRTGGNSPLHF.

Concerning this clone: Read data end 3 residues before the CDR3 end; the end is taken from the germline J gene. The rearrangement joins TRBV7-9 to TRBJ1-1, with a possible D match to TRBD1 (5 bases). Trimming stripped 1 base from V and 0 bases from J, with 9 bases between. This CDR3 has 15 residues. The germline gives CDR1 SEHNR, CDR2 FQNEAQ (reference sequence). The CDR3 spells CASSLGQLMNTEAFF. The sequenced CDR3 bases are TGTGCCAGCAGCTTAGGACAGCTCATGAACACTGAA.

In the case of this clone: The missing CDR3 end, 3 residues past where the read stops, is filled in from the germline J gene. The V and J genes are TRBV19 and TRBJ2-5; D possibly corresponds to TRBD2 (6 bases). CDR3 length equals 14 residues. Germline V gene sequence: CDR1 LNHDA, CDR2 SQIVND (reference sequence). This chain's CDR3 is CASNKRASTDTQYF. Incomplete CDR3 DNA: TGTGCCAGTAATAAGCGGGCGAGCACAGATACC.

About this clone itself: The CDR3 is cut off 3 residues early in the read; its end comes from the germline J gene. The chain joins TRBV5-1 to TRBJ2-3; maybe TRBD2 (6 bases). The CDR3 is 14 residues long. V lost 6 bases and J 2 bases, leaving 13 bases between the germline ends. Looked up from germline, CDR1 is SGHRS and CDR2 is YFSETQ. The DNA read from the CDR3 is TGCGCCAGCATACCGGGACTTCTCACAGATACG. Encoded protein: CASIPGLLTDT. The whole CDR3 protein is CASIPGLLTDTQYF.

To note about this clone: The read stops 3 residues short of the end of the CDR3; the missing end is completed from the germline J gene. The V and J genes are TRBV5-1 and TRBJ2-1; D is unclear. The ends were cut back, 1 base at V and 0 bases at J, with 11 bases in the middle. This CDR3 contains 16 residues. CDR1 and CDR2 (germline): SGHRS, YFSETQ. The CDR3 loop reads CASSLILPSSYNEQFF. The covered CDR3 bases are TGCGCCAGCAGCTTGATTCTTCCTAGCTCCTACAATGAG.

Remarks on this clone: The sequenced fragment ends 3 residues before the CDR3 boundary, so the rest is inferred from the germline J gene. The rearrangement links TRBV6-4 to TRBJ2-1; 9 bases fit TRBD1. CDR1 MRHNA and CDR2 SNTAGT come from the germline V gene. The CDR3 is 17 residues long. J was trimmed by 5 bases and V by 0 bases; bases with no gene match: 8. CDR3 DNA (partial): TGTGCCAGCAGTGACTCGATGCCGGGACAGGGCAACAATGAG. It is translated as CASSDSMPGQGNNE. Given in full, the CDR3 is CASSDSMPGQGNNEQFF.

Remarks on this clone: Read sequence stops 3 residues before the CDR3 end, and the germline J gene provides the missing end. This chain connects TRBV19 to TRBJ1-2; 7 nucleotides line up with TRBD1. From germline, CDR1 is LNHDA and CDR2 SQIVND (reference sequence). This CDR3 has 13 residues. CDR3 DNA (partial): TGTGCCAGTACGGGGACAGCGGACCAGGAC. Translated, it gives CASTGTADQD. The entire CDR3 protein is CASTGTADQDYTF.